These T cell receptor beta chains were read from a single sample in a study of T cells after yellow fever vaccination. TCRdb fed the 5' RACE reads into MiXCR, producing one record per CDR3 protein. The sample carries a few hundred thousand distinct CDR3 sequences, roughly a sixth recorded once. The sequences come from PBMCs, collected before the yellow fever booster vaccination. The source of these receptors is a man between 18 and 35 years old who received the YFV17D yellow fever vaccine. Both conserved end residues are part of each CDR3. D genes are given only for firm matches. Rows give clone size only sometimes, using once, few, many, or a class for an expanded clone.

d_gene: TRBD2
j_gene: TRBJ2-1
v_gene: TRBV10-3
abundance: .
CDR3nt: TGTGCCATCAGGGCGGGGGGCGGCTCCTACAATGAGCAGTTCTTC
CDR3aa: CAIRAGGGSYNEQFF

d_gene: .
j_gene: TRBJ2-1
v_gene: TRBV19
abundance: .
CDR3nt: TGTGCCAGTAGTCTTCGACCGGCGGATGAGCAGTTCTTC
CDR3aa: CASSLRPADEQFF

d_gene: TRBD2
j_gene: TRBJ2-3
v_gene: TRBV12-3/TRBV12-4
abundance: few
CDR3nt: TGTGCCAGCACGACTAGCGGGTTTCCTCTGGCAGATACGCAGTATTTT
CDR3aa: CASTTSGFPLADTQYF

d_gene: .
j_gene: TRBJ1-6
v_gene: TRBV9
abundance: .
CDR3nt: TGTGCCAGCAGCGTAGTAGGGGAATTCATCCTCCACTTT
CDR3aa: CASSVVGEFILHF

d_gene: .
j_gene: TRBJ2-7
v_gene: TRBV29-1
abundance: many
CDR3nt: TGCAGCGTCCTCGGGGGGGACAGGGTGTACGAGCAGTACTTC
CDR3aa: CSVLGGDRVYEQYF

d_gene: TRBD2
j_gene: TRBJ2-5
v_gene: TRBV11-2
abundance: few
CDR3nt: TGTGCCAGCAGCCTCGGGGGGGACCAGTACTTC
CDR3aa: CASSLGGDQYF

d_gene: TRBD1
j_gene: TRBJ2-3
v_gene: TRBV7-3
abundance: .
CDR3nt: TGTGCCAGCAGCTTAACGGGACAGGGGGTTCTGACAGATACGCAGTATTTT
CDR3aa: CASSLTGQGVLTDTQYF

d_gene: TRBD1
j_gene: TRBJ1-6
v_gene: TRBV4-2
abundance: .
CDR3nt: TGTGCCAGCAGCCGACCGGGACAGACTGTCCTCCACTTT
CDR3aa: CASSRPGQTVLHF

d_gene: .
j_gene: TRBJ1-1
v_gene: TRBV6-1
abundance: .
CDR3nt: TGTGCCAGCCTACTCCAAGGGGGGAGCACTGAAGCTTTCTTT
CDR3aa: CASLLQGGSTEAFF

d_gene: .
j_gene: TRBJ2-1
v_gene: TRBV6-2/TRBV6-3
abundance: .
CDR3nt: TGTGCCAGCAGGCTTGCCGGGGGGCACTCCTACAATGAGCAGTTCTTC
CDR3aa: CASRLAGGHSYNEQFF

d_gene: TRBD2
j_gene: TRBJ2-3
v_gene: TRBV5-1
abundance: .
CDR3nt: TGCGCCAGCAGTTCCGGGACTAGCGGGGGGGCAAATTTAGATACGCAGTATTTT
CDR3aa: CASSSGTSGGANLDTQYF

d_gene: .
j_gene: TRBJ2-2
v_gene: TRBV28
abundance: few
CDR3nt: TGTGCCAGCAGTCCCACCTCCGGGGTGAACACCGGGGAGCTGTTTTTT
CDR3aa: CASSPTSGVNTGELFF

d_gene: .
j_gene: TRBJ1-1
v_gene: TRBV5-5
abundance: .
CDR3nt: TGTGCCAGCAGCGACGACAGGAACAGTCCCCTCAGGGAAGCTTTCTTT
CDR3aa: CASSDDRNSPLREAFF

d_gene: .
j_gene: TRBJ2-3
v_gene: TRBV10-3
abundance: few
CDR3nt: TGTGCCATCAGAGGACAGCCTATTAGCACAGATACGCAGTATTTT
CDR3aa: CAIRGQPISTDTQYF

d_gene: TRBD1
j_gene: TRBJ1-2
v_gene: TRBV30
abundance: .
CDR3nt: TGTGCCTGGCAGGGACAGGGGAACTATGGCTACACCTTC
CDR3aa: CAWQGQGNYGYTF

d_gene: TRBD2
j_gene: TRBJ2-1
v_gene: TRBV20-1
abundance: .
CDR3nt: TGCAGTGCTAAGAGCGGGGGGATCTACAATGAGCAGTTCTTC
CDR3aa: CSAKSGGIYNEQFF

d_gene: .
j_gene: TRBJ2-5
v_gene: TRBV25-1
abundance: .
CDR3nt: TGTGCCAGCATGGGTGAGACCCAGTACTTC
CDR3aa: CASMGETQYF

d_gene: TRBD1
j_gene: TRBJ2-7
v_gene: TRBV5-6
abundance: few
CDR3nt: TGTGCCAGCAGCTTGGGGGGACAGGGGGGAACCGAGCAGTACTTC
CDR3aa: CASSLGGQGGTEQYF

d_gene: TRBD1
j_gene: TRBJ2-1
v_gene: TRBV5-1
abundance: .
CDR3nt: TGCGCCAGCAGCACCGGGACAGTCTCCTACAATGAGCAGTTCTTC
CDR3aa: CASSTGTVSYNEQFF

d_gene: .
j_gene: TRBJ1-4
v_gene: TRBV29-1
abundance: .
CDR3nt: TGCAGCGTTGCCGAACTTAATGAAAAACTGTTTTTT
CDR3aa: CSVAELNEKLFF

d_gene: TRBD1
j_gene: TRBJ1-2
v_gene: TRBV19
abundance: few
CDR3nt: TGTGCCAGTAGTATCGCCGGTGACAGGGCCTATGGCTACACCTTC
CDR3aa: CASSIAGDRAYGYTF

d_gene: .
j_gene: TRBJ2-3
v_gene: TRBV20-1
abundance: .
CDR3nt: TGCAGTGCTAGTCGGCTAGCGAGGGGCACAGATACGCAGTATTTT
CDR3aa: CSASRLARGTDTQYF

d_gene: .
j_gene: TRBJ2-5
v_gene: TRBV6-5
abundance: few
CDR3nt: TGTGCCAGCAGTTCCCCCCGGGGGGCGCAGAGAGAGACCCAGTACTTC
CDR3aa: CASSSPRGAQRETQYF

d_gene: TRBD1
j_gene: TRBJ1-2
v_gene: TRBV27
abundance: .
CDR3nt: TGTGCCAGCAGTACACAACGGAACGACAGGGTGATATTGTTTTACACCTTC
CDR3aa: CASSTQRNDRVILFYTF

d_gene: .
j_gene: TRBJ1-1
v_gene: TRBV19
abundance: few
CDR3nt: TGTGCCAGTAGGACCGGGGCGAACACTGAAGCTTTCTTT
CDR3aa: CASRTGANTEAFF

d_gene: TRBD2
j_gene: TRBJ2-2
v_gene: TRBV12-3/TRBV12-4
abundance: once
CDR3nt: TGTGCCAGCAGTTTAAGGCGGGGGGTAAACACCGGGGAGCTGTTTTTT
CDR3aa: CASSLRRGVNTGELFF

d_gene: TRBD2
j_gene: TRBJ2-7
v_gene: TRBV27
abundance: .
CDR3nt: TGTGCCAGCAACGTACTAGCGGGGGGCAACGAGCAGTACTTC
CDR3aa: CASNVLAGGNEQYF